These 11 T cell receptor beta chains came from one sample sequenced in a study of T-cell reconstitution after alpha-beta-depleted transplantation in children. Preparing the TCRbeta library involved the use of unique molecular identifiers. In TCRdb, the PCR reads were re-called with MiXCR into one record per CDR3 protein. The profile shows 640,000 or so distinct CDR3 sequences, around 17% of them singletons. The sequenced sample was PBMCs from the stem cell graft donor, obtained from the stem cell graft. Every receptor here comes from a human donor who donated a stem cell graft to a child with acute myeloid leukemia.

This clonotype was seen repeatedly, ten times or more. The chain links TRBV12-3 or TRBV12-4 to TRBJ1-1; D call uncertain. The CDR3 length is 12 residues. Trimming took off 1 base at V and 11 bases at J, with 11 bases between the two ends. The CDR3, as DNA: TGTGCCAGCAGTTTAGGGGGAGTCGTGGCTTTCTTT. This gives the protein CASSLGGVVAFF.

This clonotype was picked up many times. This rearrangement joins TRBV10-2 to TRBJ1-1; 8 positions match TRBD1. This CDR3 region has 13 residues. With 9 bases clipped from V and 5 bases from J, the junction kept 8 bases outside the gene matches. Looked up from germline, CDR1 is WSHSY and CDR2 is SAAADI. This chain's CDR3 is CASLDRGGTEAFF. For the CDR3, the DNA is TGCGCCAGTTTAGACAGGGGAGGGACTGAAGCTTTCTTT.

The CDR3 loop reads CASSSGLAGALDGELFF. For the CDR3, the DNA is TGTGCCAGCAGCTCGGGACTAGCGGGGGCTTTGGACGGGGAGCTGTTTTTT. V is TRBV7-2 and J is TRBJ2-2; TRBD2 aligns across 14 bases. The V gene's germline CDR1 is SGHTA and CDR2 FQGNSA. The ends lost 4 bases at V and 7 bases at J; junction bases unmatched: 8. CDR3 length: 17 amino acids.

This clonotype has a handful of counts. This rearrangement joins TRBV28 to TRBJ1-6, with D uncertain. CDR1 is MDHEN, CDR2 SYDVKM, per germline. V gave up 3 bases and J gave up 15 bases, with 12 bases separating them. This CDR3 is built from 12 residues. In nucleotides, the CDR3 is TGTGCCAGCAGTTTGTCCCCGAAAAACCTCCACTTT. Translating it yields CASSLSPKNLHF.

This clonotype was seen ten or more times. V is TRBV4-3 and J is TRBJ2-1; 8 bases agree with TRBD1. Germline assignment: CDR1 LGHNA and CDR2 YSLEER. CDR3 length equals 15 residues. V shed 0 bases and J 8 bases; nucleotides not matched to a gene: 6. The CDR3 loop reads CASSQDRGRTYEQFF. The CDR3 DNA reads as TGCGCCAGCAGCCAAGACAGGGGGCGCACATATGAGCAGTTCTTC.

This clonotype was detected many times. This chain links TRBV12-3 or TRBV12-4 with TRBJ2-3; 8 bases agree with TRBD2. The trim removed 1 base at V and 0 bases at J, leaving 3 bases unmatched. The CDR3 loop spans 16 amino acids. CDR3 DNA sequence: TGTGCCAGCAGTTTAGGAGTAGCGGGGAGCACAGATACGCAGTATTTT. Translation: CASSLGVAGSTDTQYF.

This clonotype was seen ten or more times. The CDR3 is CAISVYGETEAFF. DNA of the CDR3: TGTGCCATCAGTGTTTACGGGGAGACTGAAGCTTTCTTT. J is TRBJ1-1 and V is TRBV10-3; no clear D gene. Trimming removed 4 bases at V and 5 bases at J, with 11 bases between. Germline lookup yields CDR1 ENHRY and CDR2 SYGVKD. The CDR3 runs 13 residues.

The chain has TRBV24-1 and TRBJ2-7; the match to TRBD1 covers 11 bases. The CDR3 extends over 13 amino acids. Germline assignment: CDR1 KGHDR and CDR2 SFDVKD. Trimming removed 7 bases from V and 10 bases from J; junction bases left unmatched: 8. The CDR3 region is CATSRTGTGGQYF. The CDR3 region has the DNA TGTGCCACCAGCCGGACCGGGACAGGGGGTCAGTACTTC.

This clonotype was counted many times. This rearrangement joins TRBV20-1 to TRBJ2-7, with D possibly being TRBD1 (5 bases). This CDR3 is 12 amino acids long. The V gene lost 1 base and the J gene lost 5 bases, with 9 bases spanning the gap. In germline, CDR1 is DFQATT, CDR2 SNEGSKA (reference sequence). The CDR3 region is CSARVQDHEQYF. DNA for the CDR3: TGCAGTGCTAGAGTACAGGACCACGAGCAGTACTTC.

This clonotype appeared a few times. The chain uses TRBV7-9 and TRBJ1-1, with D hard to call. Germline CDR1 reads SEHNR; CDR2 reads FQNEAQ (reference sequence). The CDR3 totals 9 residues. V lost 3 bases and J 7 bases, leaving 0 bases between the germline ends. CDR3 in DNA: TGTGCCAGCAGCTTTGAAGCTTTCTTT. It specifies CASSFEAFF. Combining the CDR3 with reference TRBV7-9 and TRBJ1-1 gives the whole variable domain DTGVSQNPRHKITKRGQNVTFRCDPISEHNRLYWYRQTLGQGPEFLTYFQNEAQLEKSRLLSDRFSAERPKGSFSTLEIQRTEQGDSAMYLCASSFEAFFGQGTRLTVV.

This clonotype came up many times. The chain carries TRBV5-1 and TRBJ1-5; D is ambiguous. Trimming removed 0 bases at V and 5 bases at J, with 12 bases between. CDR3 size: 15 residues. Germline V CDR1 and CDR2: SGHRS, YFSETQ. For the CDR3, the DNA is TGCGCCAGCAGCTTGGATTCGCATCCGCATCAGCCCCAGCATTTT. Translation: CASSLDSHPHQPQHF.